Following are 22 T cell receptor beta chains from one sample sequenced in a study of CD8 T cells in ankylosing spondylitis. MiXCR was run by TCRdb on the 5' RACE reads, yielding one entry per CDR3 protein. The sample yields 250,000 to 300,000 distinct CDR3 sequences, about 20% seen once. Material for sequencing was blood, either unsorted or a sorted T cell fraction (not recorded which). The receptors were sampled from a male donor with ankylosing spondylitis or in good health (not recorded which).

In its sample, this clonotype was seen a few times. The chain uses TRBV5-1 and TRBJ2-5, with 7 bases fitting TRBD1. The length of the CDR3 is 14 residues. After removal of 9 bases from V and 3 bases from J, the junction contained 11 bases not matched to a gene. The germline gives CDR1 SGHRS, CDR2 YFSETQ. CDR3: CATQQGMGKETQYF. In nucleotides, the CDR3 is TGCGCCACCCAACAGGGGATGGGTAAAGAGACCCAGTACTTC. Full variable domain (outside the CDR3, taken from reference TRBV5-1 and TRBJ2-5): KAGVTQTPRYLIKTRGQQVTLSCSPISGHRSVSWYQQTPGQGLQFLFEYFSETQRNKGNFPGRFSGRQFSNSRSEMNVSTLELGDSALYLCATQQGMGKETQYFGPGTRLLVL.

This clonotype was picked up many times. V gene TRBV28 combines with J gene TRBJ1-6; D is possibly TRBD1 (6 bases). V was pared by 7 bases and J by 6 bases, with 7 bases between. The length of the CDR3 is 12 residues. Looked up from germline, CDR1 is MDHEN and CDR2 is SYDVKM. CDR3 sequence: CASKDSNSPLHF. CDR3 nucleotides: TGTGCCAGCAAGGACAGTAATTCACCCCTCCACTTT. Together with reference TRBV28 and TRBJ1-6, the CDR3 gives the full variable domain: DVKVTQSSRYLVKRTGEKVFLECVQDMDHENMFWYRQDPGLGLRLIYFSYDVKMKEKGDIPEGYSVSREKKERFSLILESASTNQTSMYLCASKDSNSPLHFGNGTRLTVT.

Turning to this clonotype: Germline is not matched at one junction end, which may reflect a read error. The chain combines TRBV20-1 with TRBJ2-1, with 12 bases identical to TRBD2. The CDR3 loop spans 15 amino acids. Germline CDR1 is DFQATT and CDR2 is SNEGSKA (reference sequence). CDR3 DNA sequence: TGCAATGCTAGGGATGGACTAGCGGGGTACAATGAGCAGTTCTTC. Protein sequence: CNARDGLAGYNEQFF.

This clonotype was seen more than once but under ten times. The chain links TRBV7-2 to TRBJ2-1; 10 bases are a match to TRBD2. This CDR3 is 16 amino acids long. Looked up from germline, CDR1 is SGHTA and CDR2 is FQGNSA. After removal of 1 base from V and 9 bases from J, the junction contained 9 bases not matched to a gene. CDR3 amino acids: CASSLGQRGGRIEQFF. DNA of the CDR3: TGTGCCAGCAGCTTAGGTCAGCGGGGGGGCCGTATTGAGCAGTTCTTC. Full variable domain (outside the CDR3, taken from reference TRBV7-2 and TRBJ2-1): GAGVSQSPSNKVTEKGKDVELRCDPISGHTALYWYRQSLGQGLEFLIYFQGNSAPDKSGLPSDRFSAERTGGSVSTLTIQRTQQEDSAVYLCASSLGQRGGRIEQFFGPGTRLTVL.

This clonotype was seen at least ten times. The V gene is TRBV24-1, the J gene TRBJ2-2; no clear D gene. This CDR3 is 16 amino acids long. Trimming stripped 4 bases from V and 0 bases from J, with 11 bases between. CDR1 and CDR2 (germline): KGHDR, SFDVKD. The CDR3 bases are TGTGCCACCAGTGAAGTCGGAACAACGAACACCGGGGAGCTGTTTTTT. This translates into CATSEVGTTNTGELFF.

This clonotype has just one count. The genes are TRBV5-1 and TRBJ1-1; 7 bases agree with TRBD1. Looked up from germline, CDR1 is SGHRS and CDR2 is YFSETQ. CDR3 length: 15 amino acids. The trim removed 3 bases at V and 0 bases at J, leaving 5 bases unmatched. The CDR3 region is CASSSGQFMNTEAFF. CDR3 coding DNA: TGCGCCAGCAGCTCGGGACAGTTTATGAACACTGAAGCTTTCTTT.

This clonotype has just a few counts. V gene TRBV28 combines with J gene TRBJ2-2; TRBD2 is a possible D gene (5 bases). There are 18 residues in the CDR3. V shed 0 bases and J shed 7 bases, with 21 bases lying between them. Per germline, CDR1 MDHEN and CDR2 SYDVKM. CDR3 in amino acids: CASSLCIIVLGGGGELFF. The CDR3 bases are TGTGCCAGCAGTTTATGCATAATCGTCCTAGGAGGTGGCGGGGAGCTGTTTTTT. Based on the CDR3 plus reference TRBV28 and TRBJ2-2, the full variable domain is DVKVTQSSRYLVKRTGEKVFLECVQDMDHENMFWYRQDPGLGLRLIYFSYDVKMKEKGDIPEGYSVSREKKERFSLILESASTNQTSMYLCASSLCIIVLGGGGELFFGEGSRLTVL.

The gene calls are TRBV18 and TRBJ1-6; TRBD1 matches 10 bases. V gave up 5 bases and J gave up 10 bases; unmatched junction bases: 5. The CDR3 is 14 amino acids. The germline V gene has CDR1 KGHSH and CDR2 LQKENI. CDR3 protein: CASSTRDRGSPLHF. The CDR3 DNA is TGTGCCAGCTCAACCCGGGACAGGGGCTCACCCCTCCACTTT. The full variable domain, with the rest looked up from reference TRBV18 and TRBJ1-6, is NAGVMQNPRHLVRRRGQEARLRCSPMKGHSHVYWYRQLPEEGLKFMVYLQKENIIDESGMPKERFSAEFPKEGPSILRIQQVVRGDSAAYFCASSTRDRGSPLHFGNGTRLTVT.

The rearrangement uses TRBV7-8 and TRBJ2-2, with TRBD1 matching 12 bases. The V gene end was trimmed by 5 bases and the J gene end by 3 bases; junction bases not matched to a gene: 10. The CDR3 sequence is 18 residues long. CDR1 SGHVS and CDR2 FQNEAQ come from the germline V gene. The CDR3 DNA reads TGTGCCAGCAGCCCCTTCCGGGACAGGGGGCGATACACCGGGGAGCTGTTTTTT. Its translation: CASSPFRDRGRYTGELFF.

In its sample, this clonotype was seen many times. The chain carries TRBV12-3 or TRBV12-4 and TRBJ2-1, with TRBD2 matching 7 bases. V shed 5 bases, J shed 9 bases, and the junction held 7 bases outside the gene matches. This CDR3 comprises 13 residues. CDR3 DNA: TGTGCCAGCAGTCCCCGGGGGGAGGGTGAGCAGTTCTTC. This translates into CASSPRGEGEQFF.

This clonotype showed up just a few times. The gene calls are TRBV9 and TRBJ1-4; D might be TRBD1 (5 bases). The germline V and J ends were trimmed by 0 bases and 2 bases, with 8 bases remaining between them. The CDR3 totals 15 residues. Looked up from germline, CDR1 is SGDLS and CDR2 is YYNGEE. CDR3 region: CASSVEEGTNEKLFF. DNA of the CDR3: TGTGCCAGCAGCGTAGAGGAGGGGACTAATGAAAAACTGTTTTTT. Full variable domain (outside the CDR3, taken from reference TRBV9 and TRBJ1-4): DSGVTQTPKHLITATGQRVTLRCSPRSGDLSVYWYQQSLDQGLQFLIQYYNGEERAKGNILERFSAQQFPDLHSELNLSSLELGDSALYFCASSVEEGTNEKLFFGSGTQLSVL.

The CDR3 loop is CASRTQGQSTEAFF. CDR3 DNA sequence: TGTGCCAGTAGGACCCAGGGGCAATCCACTGAAGCTTTCTTT. This sequence joins TRBV19 and TRBJ1-1; the D gene is possibly TRBD1 (6 bases). CDR3 length equals 14 residues. In germline, CDR1 is LNHDA, CDR2 SQIVND (reference sequence). Deletions cut 6 bases from V and 4 bases from J, with 15 bases between.

This clonotype has a handful of counts. The gene calls are TRBV5-1 and TRBJ2-6, with 8 positions matching TRBD1. The junction had 7 bases not matched to a gene; V was cut back by 7 bases and J by 13 bases. There are 12 residues in the CDR3. CDR1 and CDR2 (germline): SGHRS, YFSETQ. The CDR3 DNA is TGCGCCAGCCGGGACAGGTCCCGAGTCCTGACTTTC. This codes for CASRDRSRVLTF.

The chain is built from TRBV5-1 and TRBJ2-5, with TRBD1 matching over 7 bases. Trimming took 4 bases from V and 2 from J; bases not matched to a gene: 5. CDR1 is SGHRS and CDR2 is YFSETQ in the germline V gene. CDR3 length: 14 residues. The CDR3 sequence is CASSKGQQQETQYF. DNA for the CDR3: TGCGCCAGCAGCAAGGGACAGCAACAAGAGACCCAGTACTTC.

This clonotype was detected only a few times. The chain carries TRBV19 and TRBJ1-2; 8 bases agree with TRBD1. The J segment lost 2 bases and the V segment lost 2 bases, leaving 4 bases of the junction unmatched. Germline values: CDR1 LNHDA, CDR2 SQIVND (reference sequence). This CDR3 spans 15 amino acids. CDR3 residues: CASSIRTGMNYGYTF. CDR3 nucleotide sequence: TGTGCCAGTAGTATAAGGACAGGGATGAACTATGGCTACACCTTC.

This clonotype was seen ten or more times. V and J are TRBV11-2 and TRBJ1-1; D call uncertain. The CDR3 runs 13 residues. Trimming shortened V by 5 bases and J by 3 bases, and 10 bases separated the two germline ends. The germline V gene has CDR1 SGHAT and CDR2 FQNNGV. CDR3 region: CASSPGQDTEAFF. The CDR3 DNA sequence: TGTGCCAGCAGCCCTGGGCAGGACACTGAAGCTTTCTTT.

The chain is built from TRBV20-1 and TRBJ2-2; TRBD1 is a possible D gene (5 bases). V was shortened by 0 bases and J by 2 bases, with 10 bases between the two germline ends. This CDR3 is 15 amino acids long. Looked up from germline, CDR1 is DFQATT and CDR2 is SNEGSKA (reference sequence). CDR3 coding DNA: TGCAGTGCTAGAGAACAGGACCTAAACACCGGGGAGCTGTTTTTT. This encodes CSAREQDLNTGELFF.

Notes on this clonotype: A junction end diverges from the germline sequence, so it may reflect a read error. V and J are TRBV5-1 and TRBJ1-2, with TRBD1 identical over 9 bases. CDR1 is SGHRS and CDR2 is YFSETQ in the germline V gene. This CDR3 is 14 amino acids long. The chain's CDR3 is CAGSPGTGHYGYTF. For the CDR3, the DNA is TGCGCCGGCAGCCCCGGGACAGGGCACTATGGCTACACCTTC.

There are a few counts of this clonotype. The chain joins TRBV27 to TRBJ1-3; TRBD1 might be the D (5 bases). Deletions cut 5 bases from V and 1 base from J, with 15 bases between. CDR1 MNHEY and CDR2 SMNVEV come from the germline V gene (reference sequence). CDR3 length: 16 residues. This CDR3 reads CASSPGTSPSGNTIYF. The CDR3 DNA is TGTGCCAGCAGTCCAGGGACTTCTCCTTCTGGAAACACCATATATTTT.

The V gene is TRBV3-1, the J gene TRBJ2-3; 8 positions agree with TRBD1. There are 16 residues in the CDR3. Trimming at V came to 3 bases and at J to 0 bases, leaving 5 bases not matched to a gene. Germline values: CDR1 LGHDT, CDR2 YNNKEL (reference sequence). CDR3: CASSQTTGASTDTQYF. The DNA of the CDR3 is TGTGCCAGCAGCCAGACGACAGGGGCTAGCACAGATACGCAGTATTTT.

The CDR3 region is CASTSAGWGTEAFF. The CDR3 bases are TGTGCCAGCACCTCAGCGGGGTGGGGCACTGAAGCTTTCTTT. The rearrangement joins TRBV3-1 to TRBJ1-1, with no clear D. Trimming stripped 7 bases from V and 4 bases from J, with 16 bases between. From germline, CDR1 is LGHDT and CDR2 YNNKEL (reference sequence). The CDR3 is 14 amino acids.

V and J are TRBV20-1 and TRBJ2-1; a weak D match, TRBD2 (5 bases). The germline V gene has CDR1 DFQATT and CDR2 SNEGSKA (reference sequence). CDR3 size: 14 residues. Trimming cost V 4 bases and J 9 bases, with 19 bases left between them. The CDR3 here is CSANPDSSGAEQFF. As DNA, the CDR3 is TGCAGTGCTAACCCGGACTCCTCAGGCGCTGAGCAGTTCTTC.